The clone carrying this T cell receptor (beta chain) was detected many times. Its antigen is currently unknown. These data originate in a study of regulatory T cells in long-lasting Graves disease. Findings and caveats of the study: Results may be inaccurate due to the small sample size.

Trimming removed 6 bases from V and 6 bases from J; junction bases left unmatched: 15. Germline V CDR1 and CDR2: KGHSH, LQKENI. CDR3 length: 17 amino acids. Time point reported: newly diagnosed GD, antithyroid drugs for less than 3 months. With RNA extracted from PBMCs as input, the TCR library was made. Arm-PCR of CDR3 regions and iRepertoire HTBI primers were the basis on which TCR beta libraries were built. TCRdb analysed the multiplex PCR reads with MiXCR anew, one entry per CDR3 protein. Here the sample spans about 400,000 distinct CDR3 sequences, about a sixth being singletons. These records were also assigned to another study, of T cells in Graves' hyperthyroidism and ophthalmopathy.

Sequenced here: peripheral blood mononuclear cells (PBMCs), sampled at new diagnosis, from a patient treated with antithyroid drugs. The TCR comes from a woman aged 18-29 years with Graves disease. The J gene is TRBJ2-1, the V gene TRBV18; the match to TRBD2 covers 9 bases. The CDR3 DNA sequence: TGTGCCAGCTCCCCCGTATCGGGACTAGCTTCTTCCAATGAGCAGTTCTTC. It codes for CASSPVSGLASSNEQFF.